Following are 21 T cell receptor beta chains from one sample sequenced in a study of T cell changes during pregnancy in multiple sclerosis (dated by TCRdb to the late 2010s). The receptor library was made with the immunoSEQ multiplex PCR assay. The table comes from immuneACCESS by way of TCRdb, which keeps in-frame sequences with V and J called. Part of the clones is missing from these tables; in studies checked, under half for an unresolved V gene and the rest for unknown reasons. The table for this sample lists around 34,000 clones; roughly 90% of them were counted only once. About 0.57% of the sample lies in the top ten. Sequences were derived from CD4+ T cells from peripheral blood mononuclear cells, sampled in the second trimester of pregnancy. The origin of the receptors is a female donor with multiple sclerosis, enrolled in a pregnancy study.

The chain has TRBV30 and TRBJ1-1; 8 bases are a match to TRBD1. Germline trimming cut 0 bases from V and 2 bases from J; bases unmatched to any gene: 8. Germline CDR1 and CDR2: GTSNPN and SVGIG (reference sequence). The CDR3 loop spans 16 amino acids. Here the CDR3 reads CAWSVSGTGKNTEAFF. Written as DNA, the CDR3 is TGTGCCTGGAGTGTATCCGGGACAGGTAAAAACACTGAAGCTTTCTTT.

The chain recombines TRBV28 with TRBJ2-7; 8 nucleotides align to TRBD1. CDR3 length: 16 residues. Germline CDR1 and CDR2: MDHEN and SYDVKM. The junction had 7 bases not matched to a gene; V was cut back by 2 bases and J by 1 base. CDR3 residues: CASSLPRTGPSYEQYF. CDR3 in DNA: TGTGCCAGCAGTTTACCCCGGACAGGGCCATCCTACGAGCAGTACTTC.

CDR3 protein: CASSPTSGRASVTDTQYF. The CDR3 bases are TGTGCCAGCAGTCCGACTAGCGGGAGGGCATCGGTTACAGATACGCAGTATTTT. This chain uses TRBV27 with TRBJ2-3; 14 nucleotides line up with TRBD2. The V segment lost 5 bases and the J segment 3 bases; nucleotides outside the gene matches: 10. The CDR3 runs to 18 residues. From germline, CDR1 is MNHEY and CDR2 SMNVEV (reference sequence).

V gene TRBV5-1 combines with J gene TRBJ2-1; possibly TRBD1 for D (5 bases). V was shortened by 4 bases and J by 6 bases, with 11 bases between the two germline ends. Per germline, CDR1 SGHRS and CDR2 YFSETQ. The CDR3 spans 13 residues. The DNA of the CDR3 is TGCGCCAGCAGCAACGGACAAGCCAATGAGCAGTTCTTC. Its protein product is CASSNGQANEQFF.

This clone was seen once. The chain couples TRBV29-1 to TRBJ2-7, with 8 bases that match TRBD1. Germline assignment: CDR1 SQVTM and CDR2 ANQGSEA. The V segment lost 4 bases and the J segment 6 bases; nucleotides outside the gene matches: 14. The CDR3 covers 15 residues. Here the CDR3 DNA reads TGCAGCGTTGGGGTTTCCGGGACAGGACTTGTCGAGCAGTACTTC. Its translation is CSVGVSGTGLVEQYF.

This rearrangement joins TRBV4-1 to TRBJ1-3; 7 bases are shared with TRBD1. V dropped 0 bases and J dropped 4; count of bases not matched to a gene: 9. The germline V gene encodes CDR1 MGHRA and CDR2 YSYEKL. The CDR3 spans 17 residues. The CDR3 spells CASSQDGRQGGGNTIYF. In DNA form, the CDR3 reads TGCGCCAGCAGCCAAGACGGGCGGCAGGGGGGCGGAAACACCATATATTTT.

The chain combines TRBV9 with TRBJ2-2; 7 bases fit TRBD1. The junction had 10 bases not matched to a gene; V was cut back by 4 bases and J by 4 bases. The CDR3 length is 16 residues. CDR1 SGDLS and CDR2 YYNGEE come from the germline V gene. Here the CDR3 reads CASSPAGTAFTGELFF. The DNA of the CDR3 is TGTGCCAGCAGCCCCGCTGGGACAGCGTTCACCGGGGAGCTGTTTTTT.

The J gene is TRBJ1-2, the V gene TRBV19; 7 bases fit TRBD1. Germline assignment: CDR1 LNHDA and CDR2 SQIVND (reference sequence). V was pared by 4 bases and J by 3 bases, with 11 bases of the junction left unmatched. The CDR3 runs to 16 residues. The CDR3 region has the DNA TGTGCCAGTAGTAACCCAGGACAGGCCCTGGACTATGGCTACACCTTC. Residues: CASSNPGQALDYGYTF. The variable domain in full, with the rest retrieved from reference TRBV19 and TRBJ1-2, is DGGITQSPKYLFRKEGQNVTLSCEQNLNHDAMYWYRQDPGQGLRLIYYSQIVNDFQKGDIAEGYSVSREKKESFPLTVTSAQKNPTAFYLCASSNPGQALDYGYTFGSGTRLTVV.

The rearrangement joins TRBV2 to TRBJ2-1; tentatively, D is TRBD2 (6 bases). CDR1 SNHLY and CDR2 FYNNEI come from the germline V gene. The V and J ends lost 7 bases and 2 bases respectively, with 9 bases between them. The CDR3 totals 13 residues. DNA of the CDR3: TGTGCCAGCAAGCGGGTAGCCTACAATGAGCAGTTCTTC. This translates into CASKRVAYNEQFF.

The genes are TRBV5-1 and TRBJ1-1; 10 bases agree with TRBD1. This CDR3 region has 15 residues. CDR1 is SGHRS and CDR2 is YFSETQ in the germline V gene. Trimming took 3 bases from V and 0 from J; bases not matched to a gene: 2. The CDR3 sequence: CASSWTGGMNTEAFF. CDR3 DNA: TGCGCCAGCAGCTGGACAGGGGGGATGAACACTGAAGCTTTCTTT.

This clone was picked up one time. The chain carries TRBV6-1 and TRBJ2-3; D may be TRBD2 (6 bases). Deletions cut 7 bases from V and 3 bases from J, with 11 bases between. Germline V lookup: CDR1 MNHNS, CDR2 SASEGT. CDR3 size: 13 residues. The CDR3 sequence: CASTREWTDTQYF. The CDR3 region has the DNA TGTGCCAGCACCCGGGAGTGGACAGATACGCAGTATTTT.

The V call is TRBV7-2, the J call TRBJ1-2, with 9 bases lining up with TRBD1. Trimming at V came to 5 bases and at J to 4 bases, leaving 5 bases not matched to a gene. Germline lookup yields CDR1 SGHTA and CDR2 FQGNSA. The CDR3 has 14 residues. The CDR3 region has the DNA TGTGCCAGCAGCGGACAGGGGTCGATCTATGGCTACACCTTC. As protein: CASSGQGSIYGYTF.

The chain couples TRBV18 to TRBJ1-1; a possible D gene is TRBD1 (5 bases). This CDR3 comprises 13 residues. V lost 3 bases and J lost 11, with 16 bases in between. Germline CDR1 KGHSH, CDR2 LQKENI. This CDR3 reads CASSPDSDSAAFF. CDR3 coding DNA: TGTGCCAGCTCACCCGACAGCGACTCGGCCGCTTTCTTT.

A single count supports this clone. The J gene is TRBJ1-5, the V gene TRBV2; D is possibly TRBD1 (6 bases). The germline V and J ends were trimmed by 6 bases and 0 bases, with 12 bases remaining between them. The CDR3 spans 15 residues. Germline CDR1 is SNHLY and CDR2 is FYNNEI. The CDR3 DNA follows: TGTGCCAGCAGCCAGGGGACGAATAGCAATCAGCCCCAGCATTTT. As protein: CASSQGTNSNQPQHF.

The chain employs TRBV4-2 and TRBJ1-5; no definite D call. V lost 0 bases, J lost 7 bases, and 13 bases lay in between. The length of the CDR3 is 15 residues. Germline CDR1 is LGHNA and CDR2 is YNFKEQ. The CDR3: CASSQDLGDGQPQHF. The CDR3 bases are TGTGCCAGCAGCCAAGATCTGGGAGACGGACAGCCCCAGCATTTT.

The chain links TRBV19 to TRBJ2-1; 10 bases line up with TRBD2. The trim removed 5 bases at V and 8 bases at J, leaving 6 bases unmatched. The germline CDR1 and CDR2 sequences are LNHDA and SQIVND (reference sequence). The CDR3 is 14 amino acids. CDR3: CASSLAGGYYEQFF. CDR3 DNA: TGTGCCAGTAGTTTAGCGGGAGGTTATTATGAGCAGTTCTTC.

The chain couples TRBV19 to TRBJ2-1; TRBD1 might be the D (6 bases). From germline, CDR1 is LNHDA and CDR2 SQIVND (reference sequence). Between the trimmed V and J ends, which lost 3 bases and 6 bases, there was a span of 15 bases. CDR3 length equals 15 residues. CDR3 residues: CASSIQGWGSNEQFF. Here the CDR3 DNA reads TGTGCCAGTAGTATCCAGGGGTGGGGGAGCAATGAGCAGTTCTTC. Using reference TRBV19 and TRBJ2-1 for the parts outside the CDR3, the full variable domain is DGGITQSPKYLFRKEGQNVTLSCEQNLNHDAMYWYRQDPGQGLRLIYYSQIVNDFQKGDIAEGYSVSREKKESFPLTVTSAQKNPTAFYLCASSIQGWGSNEQFFGPGTRLTVL.

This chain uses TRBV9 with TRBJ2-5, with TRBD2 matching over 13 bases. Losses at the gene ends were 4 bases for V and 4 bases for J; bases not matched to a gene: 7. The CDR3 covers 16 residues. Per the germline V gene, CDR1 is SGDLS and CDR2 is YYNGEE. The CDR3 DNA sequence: TGTGCCAGCAGCCCGCGACTAGCGGGAGGCGCAGAGACCCAGTACTTC. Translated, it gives CASSPRLAGGAETQYF.

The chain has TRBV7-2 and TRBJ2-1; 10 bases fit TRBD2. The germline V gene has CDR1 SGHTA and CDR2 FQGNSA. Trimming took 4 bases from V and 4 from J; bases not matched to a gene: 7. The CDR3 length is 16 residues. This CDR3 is CASSSTGTSVYNEQFF. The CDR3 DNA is TGTGCCAGCAGCTCGACCGGGACTAGCGTTTACAATGAGCAGTTCTTC.

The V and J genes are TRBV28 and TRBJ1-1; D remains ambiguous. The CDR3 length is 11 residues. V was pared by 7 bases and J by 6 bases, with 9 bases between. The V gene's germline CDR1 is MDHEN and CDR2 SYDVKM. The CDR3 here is CASNYTAEAFF. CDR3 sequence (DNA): TGTGCCAGCAACTATACTGCTGAAGCTTTCTTT.

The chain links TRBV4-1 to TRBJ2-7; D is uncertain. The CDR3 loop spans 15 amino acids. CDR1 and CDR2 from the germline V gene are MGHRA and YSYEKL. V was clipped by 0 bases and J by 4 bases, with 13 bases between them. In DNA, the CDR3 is TGCGCCAGCAGCCAAGATTTGATGAGATTATACGAGCAGTACTTC. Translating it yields CASSQDLMRLYEQYF.